Below are 4 T cell receptor beta chains sequenced from a single sample in a study of beta chain features in type 1 diabetes. The entirety of the isolated RNA underwent reverse transcription, so expressed TCRB transcripts were sequenced. The repertoire was sequenced with immunoSEQ multiplex PCR; TCRdb's copy has only in-frame clones and lacks some. The data show about 110,000 clones, with 30% to 50% seen just once and 0.065% held by the top ten. Material: stem cell memory CD4+ T cells from blood. All receptors come from a woman younger than 30 in good health.

This clone came up a few times. The rearrangement uses TRBV19 and TRBJ2-2, with D perhaps TRBD1 (5 bases). Trimming removed 3 bases at V and 6 bases at J, with 17 bases between. The CDR3 length is 16 residues. CDR1 and CDR2 (germline): LNHDA, SQIVND (reference sequence). CDR3 sequence (DNA): TGTGCCAGTAGTATCTCCAACTCAGGGTTTGCCGGGGAGCTGTTTTTT. Residues: CASSISNSGFAGELFF.

The V gene is TRBV29-1, the J gene TRBJ2-5; 11 nucleotides match TRBD2. Unmatched junction bases numbered 0, after V lost 3 bases and J lost 3 bases. The CDR3 sequence is 13 residues long. Germline V CDR1 and CDR2: SQVTM, ANQGSEA. For the CDR3, the DNA is TGCAGCGTTGAGGGACTAGCGGAAGAGACCCAGTACTTC. Its translation: CSVEGLAEETQYF.

CDR3 coding DNA: TGTGCCAGCAGCCCCTCAGGGGGATCAGAGCATTTT. This codes for CASSPSGGSEHF. The genes are TRBV2 and TRBJ1-5; 7 positions match TRBD1. The CDR3 consists of 12 residues. Per the germline V gene, CDR1 is SNHLY and CDR2 is FYNNEI. The V gene end was trimmed by 6 bases and the J gene end by 14 bases; junction bases not matched to a gene: 10.

J is TRBJ1-5 and V is TRBV7-9; D is unresolved. The CDR3 totals 15 residues. Trimming left V 4 bases short and J 4 bases short, with 14 bases between. Per germline, CDR1 SEHNR and CDR2 FQNEAQ (reference sequence). In nucleotides, the CDR3 is TGTGCCAGCAGCTCAGATATTATGGAGAATCAGCCCCAGCATTTT. Translation gives CASSSDIMENQPQHF.